A selection of T cell receptor beta chains follows, all from one sample in a study of T cell responses to AZD1222 COVID-19 vaccine. Here immunoSEQ multiplex PCR was the method, and the copy in TCRdb shows in-frame clones only, minus some. Counted here are under 200,000 clones, under 95% occurring once; the ten biggest clones make up around 1.3%. Sequenced here: peripheral blood, sampled 28 days after the second AZD1222 dose. Receptor source: an adult who received the AZD1222 COVID-19 vaccine. Both conserved end residues are part of each CDR3. The order of the fields is CDR3 DNA, CDR3 protein, J gene, clone size, CDR3 length, V gene, D gene. D genes are given only for firm matches. Only part of the rows carry a size: once, few, many, or a class if the clone is expanded.

TGTGCCAGCAGTCTACAGGGTATCTATGGCTACACCTTC,CASSLQGIYGYTF,TRBJ1-2,.,13,TRBV7-9,.
TGTGCCAGCAGTACCCGAACGCGGGGAACTAATTCACCCCTCCACTTT,CASSTRTRGTNSPLHF,TRBJ1-6,once,16,TRBV19,.
TGCGCCAGCAGCTTGGAAGGACAAGTCACAGATACGCAGTATTTT,CASSLEGQVTDTQYF,TRBJ2-3,.,15,TRBV5-1,.
TGTGCCAGCAGCCCACCGGGGACTAATGAAAAACTGTTTTTT,CASSPPGTNEKLFF,TRBJ1-4,.,14,TRBV5-4,.
TGCGCCAGCAGCTTGGGGGCGGCGAGCTCCTACGAGCAGTACTTC,CASSLGAASSYEQYF,TRBJ2-7,.,15,TRBV5-1,.
TGTGCCAGCTCTGCCGGGACAGAGGCCTACAATGAGCAGTTCTTC,CASSAGTEAYNEQFF,TRBJ2-1,.,15,TRBV9,TRBD1
TGTGCCAGCAGCCCCCTGGGGACTAGCGGATACAATGAGCAGTTCTTC,CASSPLGTSGYNEQFF,TRBJ2-1,.,16,TRBV7-9,TRBD2
TGTGCCAGCTATGCCGGGACAGGGTATGGCTACACCTTC,CASYAGTGYGYTF,TRBJ1-2,once,13,TRBV2,TRBD1
TGTGCCAGCAGTGAAAGGGGGGCAGGGTATGGCTACACCTTC,CASSERGAGYGYTF,TRBJ1-2,.,14,TRBV2,.
TGCAGCGCTCCCCAACGGGGGGGGGCCCCTGAAGCTTTCTTT,CSAPQRGGAPEAFF,TRBJ1-1,.,14,TRBV29-1,.
TGTGCCAGCAGTTTTCCCGTCGTAGGGGCAGGGGGCGTAAGCGGCTACACCTTC,CASSFPVVGAGGVSGYTF,TRBJ1-2,.,18,TRBV28,TRBD1
TGCGCCAGCCGCGCAGGGGCCACTGAAGCTTTCTTT,CASRAGATEAFF,TRBJ1-1,.,12,TRBV5-1,.
TGTGCCAGCAGCGTGGGACGGGGGCTGGGGAATGAGCAGTTCTTC,CASSVGRGLGNEQFF,TRBJ2-1,.,15,TRBV9,.
TGTGCCAGCAGTTTAAGGGGCACGGGCACAGATACGCAGTATTTT,CASSLRGTGTDTQYF,TRBJ2-3,.,15,TRBV6-5,.
TGTGCCAGCAGCCCGGGGGGGGTCCGGCTGACTGGCTACACCTTC,CASSPGGVRLTGYTF,TRBJ1-2,.,15,TRBV5-8,.
TGTGCCAGCAGTCCGTCCAACTCTGGAAACACCATATATTTT,CASSPSNSGNTIYF,TRBJ1-3,.,14,TRBV6-6,.
TGTGCCAGCAGCTTATTAGAAGGAAACACCATATATTTT,CASSLLEGNTIYF,TRBJ1-3,.,13,TRBV7-2,.
TGTGCCAGCAGGGACCAGAGCTCCTATAATTCACCCCTCCACTTT,CASRDQSSYNSPLHF,TRBJ1-6,.,15,TRBV2,.
TGTGCCAGCAGTGACCTAGCGGGGGGCTACAATGAGCAGTTCTTC,CASSDLAGGYNEQFF,TRBJ2-1,.,15,TRBV6-4,TRBD2
TGTGCCAGCAGCAGCCGGGACAGAATTCTTAACTATGGCTACACCTTC,CASSSRDRILNYGYTF,TRBJ1-2,.,16,TRBV27,TRBD1
TGCGCCAGCAGCTTGGACGGTAATGGCTACACCTTC,CASSLDGNGYTF,TRBJ1-2,once,12,TRBV5-1,.
TGTGCCAGCAGCCAAGCCGGGATAGGAGAGACCCAGTACTTC,CASSQAGIGETQYF,TRBJ2-5,.,14,TRBV14,.
TGTGCCAGCAGCCCGCCTGGTTCTTTCTCCTACGAGCAGTACTTC,CASSPPGSFSYEQYF,TRBJ2-7,.,15,TRBV14,.
TGTGCCAGCAGCCAAGATTCGGGGGGTAGAAGCTACACCTTC,CASSQDSGGRSYTF,TRBJ1-2,once,14,TRBV3-1/TRBV3-2,.
TGTGCCAGCAGCCTTCGGACAGGGGGCCTGAACACTGAAGCTTTCTTT,CASSLRTGGLNTEAFF,TRBJ1-1,.,16,TRBV3-1/TRBV3-2,TRBD1
TGTGCCACCCGGGCTAGCGGGAGCACAGATACGCAGTATTTT,CATRASGSTDTQYF,TRBJ2-3,.,14,TRBV6-5,TRBD2
TGTGCCAGCAGCATAACGGGACACCGTAACTATGGCTACACCTTC,CASSITGHRNYGYTF,TRBJ1-2,.,15,TRBV28,.
TGTGCCAGCAGTTACACGGGGGGCAATCAGCCCCAGCATTTT,CASSYTGGNQPQHF,TRBJ1-5,.,14,TRBV6-2/TRBV6-3,.
TGTGCCAGCAGCCCGCTCGTGGGGTTGGCCTACGAGCAGTACTTC,CASSPLVGLAYEQYF,TRBJ2-7,.,15,TRBV3-1/TRBV3-2,.
TGTGCCAGCAGTGAATCTGCGGGGGAACCCTACAATGAGCAGTTCTTC,CASSESAGEPYNEQFF,TRBJ2-1,.,16,TRBV6-1,TRBD2
TGCAGCGTTGAAGGACTAGCGGGACCAAGCGGGGCAGATACGCAGTATTTT,CSVEGLAGPSGADTQYF,TRBJ2-3,.,17,TRBV29-1,TRBD2
TGTGCCAGCAGCCAAGATGCGGGGGTATACACAGATACGCAGTATTTT,CASSQDAGVYTDTQYF,TRBJ2-3,.,16,TRBV3-1/TRBV3-2,TRBD2
TGTGCCAGCAGCCAAGGAGCGGGGGGCAATCAGCCCCAGCATTTT,CASSQGAGGNQPQHF,TRBJ1-5,.,15,TRBV3-1/TRBV3-2,.
TGTGCCAGCAGCCAAAAGTCTACTTTCCAGTACTTC,CASSQKSTFQYF,TRBJ2-7,.,12,TRBV14,.
TGTGCCAGCAGTTCCGGACAGGGATTCCTTCTCTACGAGCAGTACTTC,CASSSGQGFLLYEQYF,TRBJ2-7,once,16,TRBV6-5,TRBD1
TGTGCCAGCAGCCAGGGTGGAACCGGGGAGCTGTTTTTT,CASSQGGTGELFF,TRBJ2-2,.,13,TRBV3-1/TRBV3-2,.
TGTGCCACCACCGGCCGCGGGGGCGAAAAACTGTTTTTT,CATTGRGGEKLFF,TRBJ1-4,.,13,TRBV2,.
TGTGCCAGAAGCTCCCTCCCCCCGACTAGCGGGAGATTCTACACCGGGGAGCTGTTTTTT,CARSSLPPTSGRFYTGELFF,TRBJ2-2,.,20,TRBV5-3,TRBD2
TGCGCCAGCAGCCCGGGGGACATTGTACATAATTCACCCCTCCACTTT,CASSPGDIVHNSPLHF,TRBJ1-6,once,16,TRBV5-1,.
TGTGCCAGCAGTGACAGGCAGGACGGCTATAGCAATCAGCCCCAGCATTTT,CASSDRQDGYSNQPQHF,TRBJ1-5,once,17,TRBV6-4,.
TGTGCCAGCAGCTTGGATCAGGGGTCTGGATCGGCCCAGCATTTT,CASSLDQGSGSAQHF,TRBJ1-5,.,15,TRBV5-6,.
TGTGCCAGCAGTTACGAGACAGGGGGCCTCACTGAAGCTTTCTTT,CASSYETGGLTEAFF,TRBJ1-1,once,15,TRBV6-5,TRBD1
TGTGCCAGCAGCCAAACTAGCGGGGGGACTAACACAGATACGCAGTATTTT,CASSQTSGGTNTDTQYF,TRBJ2-3,.,17,TRBV4-2,TRBD2
TGTGCCAGCCATCAGGGGGCTAAGCCCTACGAGCAGTACTTC,CASHQGAKPYEQYF,TRBJ2-7,few,14,TRBV27,TRBD1
TGTGCCAGCAGCTTGAAGGGGGGCTTAAATGAAAAACTGTTTTTT,CASSLKGGLNEKLFF,TRBJ1-4,.,15,TRBV5-4,.
TGTGCCTGCTCCTCGGGACAGGTGAACACTGAAGCTTTCTTT,CACSSGQVNTEAFF,TRBJ1-1,.,14,TRBV30,TRBD1
TGTGCCATCAGTGAGGGGGGGCGGTACACTGAAGCTTTCTTT,CAISEGGRYTEAFF,TRBJ1-1,.,14,TRBV10-3,.
TGTGCCAGCAGTAGTAACACTGAAGCTTTCTTT,CASSSNTEAFF,TRBJ1-1,.,11,TRBV28,.
TGTGCCAGCAGTGATCGGACAGGTGAACTTATCACCATATATTTT,CASSDRTGELITIYF,TRBJ1-3,.,15,TRBV25-1,TRBD1
TGTGCCAGCAGCCAAGGCCGTCAGGGAGGATATGAAAAACTGTTTTTT,CASSQGRQGGYEKLFF,TRBJ1-4,.,16,TRBV3-1/TRBV3-2,.
TGTGCCTGGGGTAGGAATGAAAAACTGTTTTTT,CAWGRNEKLFF,TRBJ1-4,.,11,TRBV30,.
TGTGCCAGCAGCCAAGGACAGGCGAACACTGAAGCTTTCTTT,CASSQGQANTEAFF,TRBJ1-1,.,14,TRBV3-1/TRBV3-2,.
TGTGCCAGCAGCTTAGGCCAGCCCCCCGGGCTTTACAATGAGCAGTTCTTC,CASSLGQPPGLYNEQFF,TRBJ2-1,.,17,TRBV7-6,.
TGTGCCAGCAGTCGGGACAGGGGCCAACCTCAGGAAAGGGAAAAACTGTTTTTT,CASSRDRGQPQEREKLFF,TRBJ1-4,.,18,TRBV28,TRBD1
TGTGCCATCAGTGAGGGCAGAATAAGCTCCTATAATTCACCCCTCCACTTT,CAISEGRISSYNSPLHF,TRBJ1-6,.,17,TRBV10-3,.
TGTGCCTGGAGTGTATTACAGAACACTGAAGCTTTCTTT,CAWSVLQNTEAFF,TRBJ1-1,.,13,TRBV30,.
TGTGCCACCAGTTCTAGCGCCGGGGGGGGGACCCAGTACTTC,CATSSSAGGGTQYF,TRBJ2-5,.,14,TRBV24-1,TRBD2
TGTGCCAGCAGCTCCGGGTCCTACGAGCAGTACTTC,CASSSGSYEQYF,TRBJ2-7,.,12,TRBV11-2,.
TGCGCCAGCAGCCAAGTACTTGAATTAACCTACGAGCAGTACTTC,CASSQVLELTYEQYF,TRBJ2-7,.,15,TRBV4-3,.
TGTGCCAGCAGCCTTACCCTCCAGACGATAAACAATCAGCCCCAGCATTTT,CASSLTLQTINNQPQHF,TRBJ1-5,.,17,TRBV28,.